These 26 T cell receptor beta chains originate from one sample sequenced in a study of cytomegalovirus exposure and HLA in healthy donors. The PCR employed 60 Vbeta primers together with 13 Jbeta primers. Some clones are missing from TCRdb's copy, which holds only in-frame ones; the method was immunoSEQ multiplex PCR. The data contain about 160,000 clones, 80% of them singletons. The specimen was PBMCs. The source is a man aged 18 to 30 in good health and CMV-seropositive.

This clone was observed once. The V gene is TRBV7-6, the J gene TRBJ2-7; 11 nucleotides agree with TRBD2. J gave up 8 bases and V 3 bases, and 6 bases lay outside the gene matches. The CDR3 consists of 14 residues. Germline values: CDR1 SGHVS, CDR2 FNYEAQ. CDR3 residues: CASSFGTSGDKQYF. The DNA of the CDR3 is TGTGCCAGCAGCTTCGGGACTAGCGGTGACAAGCAGTACTTC.

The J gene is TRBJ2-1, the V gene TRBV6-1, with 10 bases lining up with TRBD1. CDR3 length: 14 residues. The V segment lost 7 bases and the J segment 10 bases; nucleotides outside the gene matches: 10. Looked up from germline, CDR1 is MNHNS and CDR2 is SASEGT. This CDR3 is CASKGTGALGEQFF. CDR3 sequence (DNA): TGTGCCAGCAAAGGGACAGGGGCCCTGGGAGAGCAGTTCTTC.

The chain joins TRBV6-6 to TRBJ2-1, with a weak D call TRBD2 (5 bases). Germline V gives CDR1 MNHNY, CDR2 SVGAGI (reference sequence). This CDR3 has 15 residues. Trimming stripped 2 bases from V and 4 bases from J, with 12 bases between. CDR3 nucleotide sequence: TGTGCCAGCAGTTACGGAGCGGTACAATACAATGAGCAGTTCTTC. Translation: CASSYGAVQYNEQFF.

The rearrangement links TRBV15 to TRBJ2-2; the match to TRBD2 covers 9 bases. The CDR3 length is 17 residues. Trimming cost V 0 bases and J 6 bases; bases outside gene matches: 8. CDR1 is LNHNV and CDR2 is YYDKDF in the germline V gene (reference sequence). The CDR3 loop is CATSRDERLAGAGELFF. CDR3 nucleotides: TGTGCCACCAGCAGAGATGAGCGGTTAGCGGGGGCCGGGGAGCTGTTTTTT.

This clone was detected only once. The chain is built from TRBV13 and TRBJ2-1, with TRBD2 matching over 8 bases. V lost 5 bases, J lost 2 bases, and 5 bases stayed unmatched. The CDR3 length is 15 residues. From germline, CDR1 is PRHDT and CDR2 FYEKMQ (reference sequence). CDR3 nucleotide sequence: TGTGCCAGCAGCCAGAGCGGGGGTCCCTACAATGAGCAGTTCTTC. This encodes CASSQSGGPYNEQFF.

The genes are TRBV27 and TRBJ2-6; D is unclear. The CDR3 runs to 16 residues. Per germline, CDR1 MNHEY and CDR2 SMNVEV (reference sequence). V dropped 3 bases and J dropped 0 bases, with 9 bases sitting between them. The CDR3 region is CASSFYLHSGANVLTF. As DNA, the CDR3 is TGTGCCAGCAGTTTTTACTTGCACTCTGGGGCCAACGTCCTGACTTTC.

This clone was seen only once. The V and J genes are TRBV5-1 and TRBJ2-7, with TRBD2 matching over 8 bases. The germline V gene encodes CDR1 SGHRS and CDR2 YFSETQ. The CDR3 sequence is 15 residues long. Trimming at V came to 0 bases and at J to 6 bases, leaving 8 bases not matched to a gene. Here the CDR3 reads CASSLVPGGLAEQYF. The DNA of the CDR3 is TGCGCCAGCAGCTTGGTTCCGGGAGGGCTCGCCGAGCAGTACTTC.

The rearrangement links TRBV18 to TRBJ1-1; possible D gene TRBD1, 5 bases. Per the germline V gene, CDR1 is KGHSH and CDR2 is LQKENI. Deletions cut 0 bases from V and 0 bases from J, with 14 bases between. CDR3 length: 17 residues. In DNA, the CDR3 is TGTGCCAGCTCACCACCAAGGGGCGAAGGCATGAACACTGAAGCTTTCTTT. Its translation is CASSPPRGEGMNTEAFF. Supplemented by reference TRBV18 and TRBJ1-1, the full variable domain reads NAGVMQNPRHLVRRRGQEARLRCSPMKGHSHVYWYRQLPEEGLKFMVYLQKENIIDESGMPKERFSAEFPKEGPSILRIQQVVRGDSAAYFCASSPPRGEGMNTEAFFGQGTRLTVV.

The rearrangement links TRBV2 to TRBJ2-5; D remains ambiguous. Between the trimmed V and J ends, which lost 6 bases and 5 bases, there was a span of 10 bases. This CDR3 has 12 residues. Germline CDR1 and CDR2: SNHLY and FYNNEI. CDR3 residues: CASSRPGETQYF. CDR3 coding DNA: TGTGCCAGCAGCAGGCCTGGGGAGACCCAGTACTTC.

As DNA, the CDR3 is TGTGCCATCAGTGACAGGGGGAAGACCGGGGAGCTGTTTTTT. Translating it yields CAISDRGKTGELFF. V and J are TRBV10-3 and TRBJ2-2; TRBD1 agrees at 7 bases. The V and J ends lost 3 bases and 5 bases, in that order; junction bases with no gene match: 3. CDR3 length: 14 residues. Germline assignment: CDR1 ENHRY and CDR2 SYGVKD.

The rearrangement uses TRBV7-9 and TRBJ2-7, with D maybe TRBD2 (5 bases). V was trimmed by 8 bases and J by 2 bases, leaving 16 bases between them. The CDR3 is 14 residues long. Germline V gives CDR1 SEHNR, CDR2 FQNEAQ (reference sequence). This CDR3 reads CASSRRQAPYEQYF. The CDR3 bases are TGTGCCAGCTCCAGGAGGCAGGCCCCCTACGAGCAGTACTTC.

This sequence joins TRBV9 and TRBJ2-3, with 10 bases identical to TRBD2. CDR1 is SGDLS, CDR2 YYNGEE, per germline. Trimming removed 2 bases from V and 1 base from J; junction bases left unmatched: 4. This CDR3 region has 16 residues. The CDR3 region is CASSVFLAGGTDTQYF. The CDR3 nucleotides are TGTGCCAGCAGCGTTTTTCTAGCGGGGGGCACAGATACGCAGTATTTT.

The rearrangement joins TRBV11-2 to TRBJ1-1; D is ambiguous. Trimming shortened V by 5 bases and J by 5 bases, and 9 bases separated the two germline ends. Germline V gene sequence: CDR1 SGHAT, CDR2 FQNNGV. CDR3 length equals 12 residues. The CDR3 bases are TGTGCCAGCAGCCCAGGCAGGACTGAAGCTTTCTTT. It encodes CASSPGRTEAFF.

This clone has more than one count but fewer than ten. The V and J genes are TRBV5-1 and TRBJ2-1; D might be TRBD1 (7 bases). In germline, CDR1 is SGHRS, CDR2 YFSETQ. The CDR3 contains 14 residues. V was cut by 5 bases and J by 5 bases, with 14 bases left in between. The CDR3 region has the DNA TGCGCCAGCAGGGACTACAGGGGTGACAATGAGCAGTTCTTC. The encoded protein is CASRDYRGDNEQFF.

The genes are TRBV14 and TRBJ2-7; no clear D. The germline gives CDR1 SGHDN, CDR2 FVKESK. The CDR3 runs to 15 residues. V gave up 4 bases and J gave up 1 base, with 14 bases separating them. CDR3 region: CASSPTRVGSYEQYF. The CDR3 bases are TGTGCCAGCAGCCCGACCCGGGTCGGTTCCTACGAGCAGTACTTC.

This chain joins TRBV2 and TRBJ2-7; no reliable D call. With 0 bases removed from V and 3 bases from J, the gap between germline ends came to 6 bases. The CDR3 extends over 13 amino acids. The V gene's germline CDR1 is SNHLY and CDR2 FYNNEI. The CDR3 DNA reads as TGTGCCAGCAGTGAAGCGGCGGACTACGAGCAGTACTTC. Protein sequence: CASSEAADYEQYF.

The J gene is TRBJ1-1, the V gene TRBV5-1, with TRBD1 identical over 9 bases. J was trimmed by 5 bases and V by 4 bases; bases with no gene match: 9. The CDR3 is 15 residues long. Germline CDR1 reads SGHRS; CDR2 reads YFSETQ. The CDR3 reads CASSLPDRGNTEAFF. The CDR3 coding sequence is TGCGCCAGCAGCCTTCCTGACAGGGGGAATACTGAAGCTTTCTTT.

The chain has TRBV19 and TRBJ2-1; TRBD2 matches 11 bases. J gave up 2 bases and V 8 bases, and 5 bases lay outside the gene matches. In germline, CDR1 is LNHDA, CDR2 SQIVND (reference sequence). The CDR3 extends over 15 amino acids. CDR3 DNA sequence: TGTGCCAGTGTGGATAGCGGGAGGGCCTACAATGAGCAGTTCTTC. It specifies CASVDSGRAYNEQFF.

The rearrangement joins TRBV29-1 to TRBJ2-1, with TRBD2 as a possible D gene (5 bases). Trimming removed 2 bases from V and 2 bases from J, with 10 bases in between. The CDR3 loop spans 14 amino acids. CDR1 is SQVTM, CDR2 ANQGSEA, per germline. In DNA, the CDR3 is TGCAGCGTTGAAAGACCGGAGGCCTACAATGAGCAGTTCTTC. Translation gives CSVERPEAYNEQFF.

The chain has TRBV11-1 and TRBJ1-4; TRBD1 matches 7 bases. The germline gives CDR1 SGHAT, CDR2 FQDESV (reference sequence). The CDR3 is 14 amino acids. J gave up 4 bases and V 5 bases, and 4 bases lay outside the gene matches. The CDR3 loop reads CASSRDRFNEKLFF. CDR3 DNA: TGTGCCAGCAGCCGGGACAGATTTAATGAAAAACTGTTTTTT.

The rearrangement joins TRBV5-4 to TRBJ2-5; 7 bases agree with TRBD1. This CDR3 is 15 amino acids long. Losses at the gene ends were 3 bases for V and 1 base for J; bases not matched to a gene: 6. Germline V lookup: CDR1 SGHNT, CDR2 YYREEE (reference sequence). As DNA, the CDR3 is TGTGCCAGCAGCTCTACCGGGACAGCCCAAGAGACCCAGTACTTC. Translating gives CASSSTGTAQETQYF.

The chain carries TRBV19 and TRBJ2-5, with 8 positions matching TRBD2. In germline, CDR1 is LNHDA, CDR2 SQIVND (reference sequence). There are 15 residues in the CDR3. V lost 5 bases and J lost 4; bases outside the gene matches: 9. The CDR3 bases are TGTGCCAGTAGTCCTCCCCGGGGGGGTGCAGAGACCCAGTACTTC. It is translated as CASSPPRGGAETQYF.

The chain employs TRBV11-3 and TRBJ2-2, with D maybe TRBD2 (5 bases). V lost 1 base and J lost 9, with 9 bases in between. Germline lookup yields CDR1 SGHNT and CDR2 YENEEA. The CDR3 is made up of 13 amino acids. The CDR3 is CASSLVGGRELFF. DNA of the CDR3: TGTGCCAGCAGCTTAGTTGGAGGCCGGGAGCTGTTTTTT.

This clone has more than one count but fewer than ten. The CDR3 region is CASSPGEISGNTIYF. CDR3 coding DNA: TGTGCCAGCTCACCCGGTGAAATCTCTGGAAACACCATATATTTT. J is TRBJ1-3 and V is TRBV18; D gene uncertain. Germline loops: CDR1 KGHSH, CDR2 LQKENI. V lost 3 bases and J lost 0, with 9 bases in between. This CDR3 is built from 15 residues.

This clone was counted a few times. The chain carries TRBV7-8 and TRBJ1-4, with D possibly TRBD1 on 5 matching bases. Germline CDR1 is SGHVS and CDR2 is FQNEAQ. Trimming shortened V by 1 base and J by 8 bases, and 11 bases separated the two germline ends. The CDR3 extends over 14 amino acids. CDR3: CASSLGSSGEKLFF. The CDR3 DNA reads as TGTGCCAGCAGCTTAGGTTCTTCAGGGGAAAAACTGTTTTTT.

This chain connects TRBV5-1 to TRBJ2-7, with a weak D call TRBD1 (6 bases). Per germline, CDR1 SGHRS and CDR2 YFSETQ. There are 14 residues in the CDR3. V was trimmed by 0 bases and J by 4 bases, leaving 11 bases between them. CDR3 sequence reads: CASSLGTVLYEQYF. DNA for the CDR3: TGCGCCAGCAGCTTGGGGACAGTCCTATACGAGCAGTACTTC.